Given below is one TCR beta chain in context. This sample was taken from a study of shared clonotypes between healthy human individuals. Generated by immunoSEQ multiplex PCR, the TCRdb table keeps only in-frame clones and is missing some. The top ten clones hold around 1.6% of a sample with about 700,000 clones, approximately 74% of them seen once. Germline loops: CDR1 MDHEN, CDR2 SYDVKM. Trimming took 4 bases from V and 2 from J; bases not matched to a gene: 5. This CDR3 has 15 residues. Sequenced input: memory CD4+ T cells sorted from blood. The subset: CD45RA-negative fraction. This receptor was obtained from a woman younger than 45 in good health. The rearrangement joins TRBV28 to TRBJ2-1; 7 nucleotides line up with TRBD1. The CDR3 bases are TGTGCCAGCAGTTCACAGGGGTCTCCCTACAATGAGCAGTTCTTC. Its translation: CASSSQGSPYNEQFF.